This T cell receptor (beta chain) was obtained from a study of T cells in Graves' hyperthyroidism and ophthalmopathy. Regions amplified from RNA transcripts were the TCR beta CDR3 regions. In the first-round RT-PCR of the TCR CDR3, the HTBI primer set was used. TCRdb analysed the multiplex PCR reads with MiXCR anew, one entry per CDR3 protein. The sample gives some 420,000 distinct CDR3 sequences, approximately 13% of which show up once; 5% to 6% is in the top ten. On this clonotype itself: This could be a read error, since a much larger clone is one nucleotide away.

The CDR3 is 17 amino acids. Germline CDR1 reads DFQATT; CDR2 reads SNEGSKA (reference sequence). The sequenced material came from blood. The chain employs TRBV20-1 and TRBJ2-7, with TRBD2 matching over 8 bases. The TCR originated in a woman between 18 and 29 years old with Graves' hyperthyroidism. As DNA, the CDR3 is TGCGGTGCTAGAGATCGGAGAAGGGCGGGAGGCCCCTACGAGCAGTACTTC. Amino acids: CGARDRRRAGGPYEQYF.